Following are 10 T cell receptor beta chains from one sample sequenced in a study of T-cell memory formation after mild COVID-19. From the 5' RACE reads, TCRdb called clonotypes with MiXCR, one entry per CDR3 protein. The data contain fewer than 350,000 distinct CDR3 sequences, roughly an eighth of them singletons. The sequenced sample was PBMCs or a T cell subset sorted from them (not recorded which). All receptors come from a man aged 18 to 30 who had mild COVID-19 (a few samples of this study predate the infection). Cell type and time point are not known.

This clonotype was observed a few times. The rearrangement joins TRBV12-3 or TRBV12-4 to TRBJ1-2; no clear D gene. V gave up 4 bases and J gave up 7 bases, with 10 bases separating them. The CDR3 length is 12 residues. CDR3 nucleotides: TGTGCCAGCAGTTCTGTTCCCGGTGGCTACACCTTC. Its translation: CASSSVPGGYTF.

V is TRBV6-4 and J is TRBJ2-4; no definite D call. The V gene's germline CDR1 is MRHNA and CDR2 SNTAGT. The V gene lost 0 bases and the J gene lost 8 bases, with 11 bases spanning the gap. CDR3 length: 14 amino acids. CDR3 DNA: TGTGCCAGCAGTGACTCTGCGCCGTGGGACATTCAGTACTTC. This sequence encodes CASSDSAPWDIQYF.

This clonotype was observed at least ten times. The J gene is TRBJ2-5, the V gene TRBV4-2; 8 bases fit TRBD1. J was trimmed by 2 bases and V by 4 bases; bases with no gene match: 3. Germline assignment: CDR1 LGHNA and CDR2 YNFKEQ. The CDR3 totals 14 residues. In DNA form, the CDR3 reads TGTGCCAGCAGCCCAGGACAGGGACAAGAGACCCAGTACTTC. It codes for CASSPGQGQETQYF.

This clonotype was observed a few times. The chain's CDR3 is CAISESTGNNYGYTF. CDR3 DNA: TGTGCCATCAGTGAGTCGACAGGGAATAACTATGGCTACACCTTC. The chain is built from TRBV10-3 and TRBJ1-2; 7 nucleotides line up with TRBD1. The CDR3 consists of 15 residues. V gave up 0 bases and J gave up 1 base; unmatched junction bases: 2. Germline-derived CDR1 and CDR2 are ENHRY and SYGVKD.

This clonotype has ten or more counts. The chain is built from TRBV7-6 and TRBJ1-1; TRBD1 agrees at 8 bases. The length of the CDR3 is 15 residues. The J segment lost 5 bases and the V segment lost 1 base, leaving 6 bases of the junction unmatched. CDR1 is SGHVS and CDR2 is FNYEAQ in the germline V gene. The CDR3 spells CASSLGTGLKTEAFF. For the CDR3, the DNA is TGTGCCAGCAGCTTAGGGACAGGGTTAAAGACTGAAGCTTTCTTT.

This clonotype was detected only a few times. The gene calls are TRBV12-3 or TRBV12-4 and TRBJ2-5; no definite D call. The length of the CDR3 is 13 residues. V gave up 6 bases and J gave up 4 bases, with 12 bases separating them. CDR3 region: CASRPPARETQYF. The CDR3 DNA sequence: TGTGCCAGCAGGCCCCCGGCTCGAGAGACCCAGTACTTC.

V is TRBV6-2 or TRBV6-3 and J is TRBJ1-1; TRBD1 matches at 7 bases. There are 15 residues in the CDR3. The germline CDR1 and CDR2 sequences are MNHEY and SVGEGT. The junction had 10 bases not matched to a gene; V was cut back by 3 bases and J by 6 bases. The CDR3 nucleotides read TGTGCCAGCAGTTATGGCAGGGGGTATGGCGCTGAAGCTTTCTTT. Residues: CASSYGRGYGAEAFF.

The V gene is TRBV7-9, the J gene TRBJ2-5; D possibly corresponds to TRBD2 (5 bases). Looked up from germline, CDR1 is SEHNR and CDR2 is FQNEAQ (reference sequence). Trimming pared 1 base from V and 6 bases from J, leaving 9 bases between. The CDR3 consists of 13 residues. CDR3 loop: CASSLESGKTQYF. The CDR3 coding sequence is TGTGCCAGCAGCTTAGAGTCGGGAAAGACCCAGTACTTC.

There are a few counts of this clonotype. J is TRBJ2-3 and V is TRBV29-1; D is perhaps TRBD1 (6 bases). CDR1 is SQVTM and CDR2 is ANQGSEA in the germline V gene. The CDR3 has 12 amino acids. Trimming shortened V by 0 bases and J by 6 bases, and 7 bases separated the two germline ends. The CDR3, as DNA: TGCAGCGTTGAAGATCAGGGGGATACGCAGTATTTT. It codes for CSVEDQGDTQYF.

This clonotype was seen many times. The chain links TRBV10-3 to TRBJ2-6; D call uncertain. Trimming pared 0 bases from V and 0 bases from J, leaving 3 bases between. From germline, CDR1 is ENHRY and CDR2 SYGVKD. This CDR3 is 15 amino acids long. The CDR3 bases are TGTGCCATCAGTGAGTCCAGCTCTGGGGCCAACGTCCTGACTTTC. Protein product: CAISESSSGANVLTF.